Listed below are T cell receptor beta chains from one sample, sequenced in a study of STAT5B mutations in CD4+ large granular lymphocyte leukemia. Using immunoSEQ multiplex PCR, the repertoire was profiled, and TCRdb retains in-frame clones only, with some absent. The table has 9,000 to 10,000 clones, approximately 80% seen once. Sequencing was carried out using PBMCs. These receptors were taken from a man in his 60s with CD4+ T-cell large granular lymphocyte leukemia. Each CDR3 is given with its conserved first and last residue. Each record gives: J gene, V gene, CDR3 protein.

TRBJ2-7 | TRBV27 | CASSLLGPFEQYF
TRBJ2-3 | TRBV19 | CASRDRAGSADTQYF
TRBJ1-2 | TRBV2 | CASRPLGLPAGYTF
TRBJ2-7 | TRBV2 | CASSKQGGYEQYF
TRBJ2-6 | TRBV5-1 | CASKTGSTGANVLTF
TRBJ2-7 | TRBV5-6 | CASSPIAANRVPYEQYF
TRBJ1-5 | TRBV6-6 | CASSYGQGSGQPQHF
TRBJ2-5 | TRBV11-1 | CASATKETQYF
TRBJ2-7 | TRBV13 | CASSHGGDPYEQYF
TRBJ2-5 | TRBV2 | CASETRDRGRGTQYF
TRBJ2-5 | TRBV7-3 | CASSPSPGGQGTQYF
TRBJ2-2 | TRBV7-9 | CASSLPPPGNTGELFF
TRBJ1-2 | TRBV6-4 | CASSLRTGGTYGYTF
TRBJ1-1 | TRBV6-6 | CASTVGGSTEAFF
TRBJ1-3 | TRBV30 | CAWSSQRASGNTIYF
TRBJ2-3 | TRBV11-2 | CASSVLAGLGTDTQYF
TRBJ1-5 | TRBV7-8 | CASSPSTRQGLNQPQHF
TRBJ2-1 | TRBV28 | CASWDYSYNEQFF
TRBJ1-1 | TRBV12-5 | CASGSTNFEAFF
TRBJ2-7 | TRBV5-1 | CASSLAGNEYEQYF
TRBJ1-3 | TRBV11-2 | CASSPQVSNSGNTIYF
TRBJ1-1 | TRBV6-6 | CASSYRQGPGNTEAFF
TRBJ1-5 | TRBV19 | CASKGGFNQPQHF
TRBJ1-2 | TRBV30 | CAWSVRLPTGYGYTF
TRBJ1-5 | TRBV7-2 | CASSLGARGRGAQHF
TRBJ1-1 | TRBV11-3 | CASSSTGTNTEAFF